This TCR beta chain was found in a study of technical replicates of blood from a handful of donors. The CDR3 contains 13 residues. From germline, CDR1 is MNHEY and CDR2 SVGAGI. The V and J ends lost 2 bases and 11 bases respectively, with 15 bases between them. The assay was immunoSEQ multiplex PCR, and TCRdb's table has in-frame clones only and misses some. The repertoire holds some 62,000 clones, about 89% seen once, with 5.2% in the top ten. This receptor was obtained from a human donor in good health. Some clones in this sample may be carry-over from other donors' samples. The sequenced material came from PBMCs. The chain carries TRBV6-5 and TRBJ1-1, with TRBD1 as a possible D gene (5 bases). Written as DNA, the CDR3 is TGTGCCAGCAGTTACGAACGTCAGGGTGACGCTTTCTTT. As protein: CASSYERQGDAFF.